This T cell receptor beta chain was obtained from a study of blood T cell repertoires in COVID-19. The V segment lost 7 bases and the J segment 0 bases; nucleotides outside the gene matches: 8. The CDR3 has 15 residues. CDR1 and CDR2 from the germline V gene are SNHLY and FYNNEI. TCRdb's copy holds only in-frame clones and misses some; the assay was immunoSEQ multiplex PCR. The repertoire holds some 100,000 clones, with about 89% as singletons. J is TRBJ2-7 and V is TRBV2, with 8 bases fitting TRBD2. Specimen: peripheral blood. The clonotype was recovered from a man in his fifties or sixties with acute or convalescent COVID-19. CDR3 coding DNA: TGTGCCAGCACCGAGGGCAGCGGGAGCTCCTACGAGCAGTACTTC. Protein sequence: CASTEGSGSSYEQYF.